This TCR beta chain appears in the sequencing data of a study of blood T cells in healthy people across ages. This clonotype was recorded a few times. The target antigen is unknown. General study findings and limits: Aged donors had fewer naive CD4+ cells and lower diversity than long-lived donors. For the donors, CMV status was unknown and possibly confounded expanded clonotype changes.

This CDR3 is 18 amino acids long. Germline V lookup: CDR1 SGDLS, CDR2 YYNGEE. Trimming cost V 4 bases and J 0 bases; bases outside gene matches: 14. Through a sample-barcoded 5' primer and a J-beta primer mix, a second PCR was run for 7 to 11 cycles. With 12 random nucleotides, a template-switch adaptor tagged each individual cDNA molecule. TCRdb recomputed calls from the 5' RACE reads with MiXCR, one row per CDR3 protein. The data contain 700,000 to 950,000 distinct CDR3 sequences, about 42% of them singletons. RNA extraction gave at least 5 micrograms of total RNA per sample. Sequencing was done on a sample of blood. This clonotype originated in a woman aged 55-70 years in good health. The gene calls are TRBV9 and TRBJ2-3, with TRBD1 matching 7 bases. The CDR3 bases are TGTGCCAGCAGCCCCCATTTGGGGGACAGCAAAAGCACAGATACGCAGTATTTT. The encoded protein is CASSPHLGDSKSTDTQYF. Combining the CDR3 with reference TRBV9 and TRBJ2-3 gives the whole variable domain DSGVTQTPKHLITATGQRVTLRCSPRSGDLSVYWYQQSLDQGLQFLIQYYNGEERAKGNILERFSAQQFPDLHSELNLSSLELGDSALYFCASSPHLGDSKSTDTQYFGPGTRLTVL.